These 23 T cell receptor beta chains were all obtained from the same sample, sequenced in a study of cytomegalovirus exposure and HLA in healthy donors (dated by TCRdb to 2017 to 2019). Preparation of the library involved the immunoSEQ multiplex PCR assay. For the multiplex PCR, a mixture combining 60 forward primers for TCR Vbeta segments and 13 reverse primers for TCR Jbeta segments was used. TCRdb took over this immuneACCESS table, retaining in-frame rearrangements with V and J assigned. Such tables are incomplete; in checked studies, under half of the missing clones stem from an unresolved V gene, and the remainder is unexplained. The sample table gives 190,000 or so clones. The ten largest clones take up less than 0.9% of the sample. The sequencing sample was made of PBMCs. Every receptor here comes from a boy younger than 18 in good health and CMV-seronegative.

As for this clone: Other DNA sequences in the same sample also yield this CDR3. The chain links TRBV6-5 to TRBJ1-1; the D gene is possibly TRBD1 (5 bases). The CDR3 spans 16 residues. The germline CDR1 and CDR2 sequences are MNHEY and SVGAGI. V was pared by 0 bases and J by 2 bases, with 13 bases between. CDR3 bases: TGTGCCAGCAGTTACTCAGGGGAAGGGGTTAACACTGAAGCTTTCTTT. Its translation is CASSYSGEGVNTEAFF.

The chain is built from TRBV6-5 and TRBJ2-7; D perhaps matches TRBD2 (6 bases). Between the trimmed V and J ends, which lost 2 bases and 3 bases, there was a span of 14 bases. Germline V lookup: CDR1 MNHEY, CDR2 SVGAGI. This CDR3 has 15 residues. The CDR3 region is CASSYTGGAHYEQYF. Written as DNA, the CDR3 is TGTGCCAGCAGTTACACGGGCGGGGCCCACTACGAGCAGTACTTC.

This rearrangement joins TRBV4-1 to TRBJ1-2; D unresolved. Between the trimmed V and J ends, which lost 2 bases and 7 bases, there was a span of 20 bases. The CDR3 covers 16 residues. CDR1 and CDR2 from the germline V gene are MGHRA and YSYEKL. The CDR3 is CASSQIGRKRGGGYTF. The CDR3 DNA is TGCGCCAGCAGCCAAATCGGTCGAAAGCGGGGAGGTGGCTACACCTTC.

The CDR3 is CASSSARGLVYEQYF. The CDR3 region has the DNA TGTGCCAGCAGTTCAGCCAGGGGCCTTGTCTACGAGCAGTACTTC. The J gene is TRBJ2-7, the V gene TRBV6-6; weak D call: TRBD1 (6 bases). The CDR3 is made up of 15 amino acids. Germline CDR1 reads MNHNY; CDR2 reads SVGAGI (reference sequence). Trimming pared 4 bases from V and 3 bases from J, leaving 16 bases between.

This rearrangement joins TRBV30 to TRBJ1-2; a weak D match, TRBD1 (6 bases). Looked up from germline, CDR1 is GTSNPN and CDR2 is SVGIG (reference sequence). The germline V and J ends were trimmed by 3 bases and 4 bases, with 9 bases remaining between them. CDR3 length: 12 amino acids. In nucleotides, the CDR3 is TGTGCCTGGAGGACAGGCGTCTATGGCTACACCTTC. Amino acids: CAWRTGVYGYTF.

The chain has TRBV29-1 and TRBJ1-2, with unresolved D. The CDR3 loop spans 12 amino acids. In germline, CDR1 is SQVTM, CDR2 ANQGSEA. Trimming shortened V by 3 bases and J by 3 bases, and 8 bases separated the two germline ends. CDR3 residues: CSVEREDYGYTF. The CDR3 coding sequence is TGCAGCGTTGAGAGGGAAGACTATGGCTACACCTTC.

This chain links TRBV7-6 with TRBJ1-3; 7 bases line up with TRBD1. The CDR3 has 14 amino acids. Germline lookup yields CDR1 SGHVS and CDR2 FNYEAQ. After removal of 5 bases from V and 4 bases from J, the junction contained 5 bases not matched to a gene. CDR3 amino acids: CASSPRTGGNTIYF. CDR3 nucleotide sequence: TGTGCCAGCAGCCCTCGGACAGGAGGAAACACCATATATTTT.

This sequence joins TRBV5-6 and TRBJ1-6, with a weak D call TRBD1 (5 bases). This CDR3 has 19 residues. CDR1 is SGHDT and CDR2 is YYEEEE in the germline V gene. Trimming shortened V by 6 bases and J by 5 bases, and 27 bases separated the two germline ends. The CDR3 sequence: CASIFWGSQTRKNNSPLHF. For the CDR3, the DNA is TGTGCCAGCATCTTTTGGGGCAGCCAGACCCGGAAAAATAATTCACCCCTCCACTTT.

The chain links TRBV30 to TRBJ2-5; a weak D match, TRBD1 (5 bases). In germline, CDR1 is GTSNPN, CDR2 SVGIG (reference sequence). V was clipped by 3 bases and J by 2 bases, with 10 bases between them. This CDR3 contains 13 residues. CDR3 in DNA: TGTGCCTGGAGCGACAGTATACAAGAGACCCAGTACTTC. It specifies CAWSDSIQETQYF.

The chain employs TRBV15 and TRBJ2-5; 7 nucleotides align to TRBD1. TRBJ2-7 explains the end of the DNA better; the J call may be wrong. Per germline, CDR1 LNHNV and CDR2 YYDKDF (reference sequence). The CDR3 is 15 amino acids. This chain's CDR3 is CATSRDWDSALEQYF. CDR3 nucleotide sequence: TGTGCCACCAGCAGAGATTGGGACAGTGCCCTCGAGCAGTACTTC.

J is TRBJ2-2 and V is TRBV9; 7 nucleotides align to TRBD2. Germline loops: CDR1 SGDLS, CDR2 YYNGEE. The V and J ends lost 4 bases and 3 bases, in that order; junction bases with no gene match: 6. CDR3 length: 15 residues. CDR3 sequence: CASSPWGGDTGELFF. In DNA, the CDR3 is TGTGCCAGCAGCCCCTGGGGGGGAGACACCGGGGAGCTGTTTTTT.

The genes are TRBV7-2 and TRBJ1-2; D call uncertain. Trimming shortened V by 4 bases and J by 4 bases, and 13 bases separated the two germline ends. Germline values: CDR1 SGHTA, CDR2 FQGNSA. This CDR3 is built from 14 residues. The CDR3 DNA follows: TGTGCCAGCAGCTCCGGATCGTACAGCTATGGCTACACCTTC. Translated: CASSSGSYSYGYTF.

V and J are TRBV7-2 and TRBJ2-7; D remains unclear. The CDR3 is 14 amino acids. The ends were cut back, 5 bases at V and 0 bases at J, with 11 bases in the middle. Germline V gene lookup returns CDR1 SGHTA and CDR2 FQGNSA. In DNA form, the CDR3 reads TGTGCCAGCAGCACTGCACAGAGCTCCTACGAGCAGTACTTC. This codes for CASSTAQSSYEQYF.

The rearrangement joins TRBV7-9 to TRBJ2-5; D gene ambiguous. Trimming removed 3 bases from V and 2 bases from J, with 7 bases in between. CDR1 is SEHNR, CDR2 FQNEAQ, per germline (reference sequence). This CDR3 is built from 13 residues. CDR3 sequence (DNA): TGTGCCAGCAGCTTCGTCAGGCAAGAGACCCAGTACTTC. This gives the protein CASSFVRQETQYF.

This sequence joins TRBV19 and TRBJ1-6, with D unclear. The V and J ends lost 1 base and 4 bases respectively, with 8 bases between them. CDR3 length: 15 residues. Germline V gene data show CDR1 as LNHDA and CDR2 as SQIVND (reference sequence). In nucleotides, the CDR3 is TGTGCCAGTAGTATAGGCGGAGGGTATAATTCACCCCTCCACTTT. Its translation: CASSIGGGYNSPLHF.

This chain connects TRBV9 to TRBJ2-3; perhaps TRBD2 as D (5 bases). Germline V gene sequence: CDR1 SGDLS, CDR2 YYNGEE. This CDR3 is 14 amino acids long. Trimming left V 7 bases short and J 2 bases short, with 14 bases between. This CDR3 reads CASSLGGYTDTQYF. CDR3 coding DNA: TGTGCCAGCTCCTTAGGAGGTTACACAGATACGCAGTATTTT.

The V and J genes are TRBV9 and TRBJ2-1; no reliable D call. The CDR3 spans 16 residues. Germline V lookup: CDR1 SGDLS, CDR2 YYNGEE. Deletions cut 2 bases from V and 1 base from J, with 13 bases between. CDR3: CASSVTPGGSYNEQFF. In nucleotides, the CDR3 is TGTGCCAGCAGCGTGACACCAGGTGGTTCCTACAATGAGCAGTTCTTC.

The chain links TRBV4-1 to TRBJ1-2, with 10 bases that match TRBD1. The trim removed 3 bases at V and 8 bases at J, leaving 12 bases unmatched. The germline CDR1 and CDR2 sequences are MGHRA and YSYEKL. The CDR3 has 16 residues. CDR3 DNA sequence: TGCGCCAGCAGCCAGGGACAGGGGCCGCCTATTCGGGGCTACACCTTC. Translated, it gives CASSQGQGPPIRGYTF.

This chain joins TRBV2 and TRBJ1-2; perhaps TRBD1 as D (5 bases). The V and J ends lost 3 bases and 0 bases respectively, with 8 bases between them. The CDR3 runs to 14 residues. Germline V gives CDR1 SNHLY, CDR2 FYNNEI. The CDR3 region is CASSEGRSNYGYTF. The CDR3 coding sequence is TGTGCCAGCAGTGAGGGGCGGTCTAACTATGGCTACACCTTC.

The J gene is TRBJ2-3, the V gene TRBV11-2; D might be TRBD1 (6 bases). This CDR3 region has 17 residues. Trimming left V 4 bases short and J 0 bases short, with 17 bases between. Germline CDR1 SGHAT, CDR2 FQNNGV. CDR3 sequence reads: CASSSRLRGSSTDTQYF. The CDR3 DNA follows: TGTGCCAGCAGCTCCCGCCTAAGGGGGAGTAGCACAGATACGCAGTATTTT.

The V gene is TRBV6-5, the J gene TRBJ2-7; D gene ambiguous. Germline-derived CDR1 and CDR2 are MNHEY and SVGAGI. The V end was cut by 6 bases, the J end by 0 bases, with 6 bases between. This CDR3 has 12 amino acids. CDR3 DNA: TGTGCCAGCAGGTCGAGCTCCTACGAGCAGTACTTC. Translated: CASRSSSYEQYF.

The V call is TRBV28, the J call TRBJ1-2, with 9 bases aligning to TRBD1. This CDR3 is 14 amino acids long. The V segment lost 0 bases and the J segment 6 bases; nucleotides outside the gene matches: 2. Germline loops: CDR1 MDHEN, CDR2 SYDVKM. The CDR3 spells CASSLWGTGNGYTF. In nucleotides, the CDR3 is TGTGCCAGCAGTTTATGGGGGACAGGGAATGGCTACACCTTC.

This chain uses TRBV28 with TRBJ2-5; D gene unclear. V was pared by 3 bases and J by 5 bases, with 4 bases between. Germline CDR1 reads MDHEN; CDR2 reads SYDVKM. The CDR3 is made up of 11 amino acids. The CDR3 sequence is CASSFRETQYF. DNA of the CDR3: TGTGCCAGCAGTTTCCGGGAGACCCAGTACTTC. Full variable domain (missing parts from reference TRBV28 and TRBJ2-5): DVKVTQSSRYLVKRTGEKVFLECVQDMDHENMFWYRQDPGLGLRLIYFSYDVKMKEKGDIPEGYSVSREKKERFSLILESASTNQTSMYLCASSFRETQYFGPGTRLLVL.